The clone carrying this TCR beta chain was counted once. The antigen remains unidentified. CDR1 SGHNT and CDR2 YENEEA come from the germline V gene. The CDR3 extends over 13 amino acids. V gave up 4 bases and J gave up 5 bases; unmatched junction bases: 4. The data originate from a study of cytomegalovirus exposure and HLA in healthy donors. PCR used 60 Vbeta primers and 13 Jbeta primers. Profiled with immunoSEQ multiplex PCR; TCRdb holds only in-frame clones, not every one. This repertoire shows some 170,000 clones, 60% to 80% found once; its top ten account for 9.5% to 10%. General observations from the study: The presence/absence work took it that sequencing depth was about the same across donors.

This clonotype originated in a man younger than 30 in good health and CMV-seropositive. The sample was PBMCs. The chain uses TRBV11-3 and TRBJ1-1, with 7 bases identical to TRBD1. The CDR3 DNA reads TGTGCCAGCAGCTACAGGGGAAAGACTGAAGCTTTCTTT. Its protein product is CASSYRGKTEAFF.